One and the same sample provided the 10 T cell receptor beta chains below, sequenced in a study of blood T cell repertoires in COVID-19. The assay was immunoSEQ multiplex PCR, and TCRdb's table has in-frame clones only and misses some. This table has about 33,000 clones, approximately 82% appearing once. Sequences were obtained from peripheral blood. All receptors derive from a human donor in a cohort sampled during active COVID-19.

This clone has a handful of counts. The chain combines TRBV27 with TRBJ2-5, with D perhaps TRBD1 (6 bases). Trimming shortened V by 0 bases and J by 7 bases, and 6 bases separated the two germline ends. The CDR3 contains 12 residues. Germline V gene lookup returns CDR1 MNHEY and CDR2 SMNVEV (reference sequence). The CDR3 DNA follows: TGTGCCAGCAGTTTATCAGGGGGGACCCAGTACTTC. Residues: CASSLSGGTQYF.

J is TRBJ2-3 and V is TRBV5-1, with 8 positions matching TRBD1. The CDR3 contains 14 residues. The germline gives CDR1 SGHRS, CDR2 YFSETQ. V gave up 5 bases and J gave up 2 bases; unmatched junction bases: 4. Written as DNA, the CDR3 is TGCGCCAGCAGGGTGACAGGGGTCACAGATACGCAGTATTTT. It codes for CASRVTGVTDTQYF.

This chain joins TRBV10-3 and TRBJ2-3; TRBD2 aligns across 8 bases. Germline CDR1 ENHRY, CDR2 SYGVKD. The junction had 6 bases not matched to a gene; V was cut back by 6 bases and J by 4 bases. This CDR3 is 14 amino acids long. CDR3 DNA: TGTGCCATCAGGGCGGGGGGACGTTCAGATACGCAGTATTTT. This gives the protein CAIRAGGRSDTQYF.

The genes are TRBV5-1 and TRBJ1-1; unclear D gene. The CDR3 spans 12 residues. The germline gives CDR1 SGHRS, CDR2 YFSETQ. Trimming removed 0 bases at V and 10 bases at J, with 10 bases between. The CDR3 coding sequence is TGCGCCAGCAGCTTGGAAGTAGGGAGAGCTTTCTTT. Translating gives CASSLEVGRAFF.

The rearrangement links TRBV18 to TRBJ1-5; the D gene is possibly TRBD1 (5 bases). V gave up 6 bases and J gave up 1 base, with 13 bases separating them. This CDR3 spans 15 amino acids. The germline CDR1 and CDR2 sequences are KGHSH and LQKENI. The CDR3 here is CASSPGGVSNQPQHF. The CDR3 DNA follows: TGTGCCAGCTCGCCCGGGGGGGTCAGCAATCAGCCCCAGCATTTT.

The rearrangement uses TRBV18 and TRBJ1-6, with 8 bases identical to TRBD1. V shed 3 bases and J 9 bases; nucleotides not matched to a gene: 7. CDR3 length: 15 amino acids. Germline CDR1 and CDR2: KGHSH and LQKENI. CDR3 coding DNA: TGTGCCAGCTCACCCGGACAGGGTATGGTTTCACCCCTCCACTTT. This codes for CASSPGQGMVSPLHF.

This sequence joins TRBV6-6 and TRBJ2-5; TRBD1 agrees at 7 bases. CDR1 is MNHNY and CDR2 is SVGAGI in the germline V gene (reference sequence). CDR3 size: 14 residues. V lost 6 bases to trimming and J lost 3 bases; unmatched junction nucleotides: 7. In nucleotides, the CDR3 is TGTGCCAGCAGCAACAGGGGACGTGAAGAGACCCAGTACTTC. Its translation is CASSNRGREETQYF.

This sequence joins TRBV2 and TRBJ2-7; maybe TRBD2 (5 bases). The CDR3 extends over 12 amino acids. V lost 10 bases, J lost 0 bases, and 10 bases lay in between. CDR1 and CDR2 from the germline V gene are SNHLY and FYNNEI. This CDR3 reads CATGLLSYEQYF. The CDR3 DNA sequence: TGTGCCACCGGACTTCTCTCCTACGAGCAGTACTTC.

The gene calls are TRBV12-3 or TRBV12-4 and TRBJ1-2; D is unresolved. Between the trimmed V and J ends, which lost 5 bases and 7 bases, there was a span of 11 bases. The CDR3 extends over 12 amino acids. The CDR3 region has the DNA TGTGCCAGCAGTATTGCGGGATCTGGCTACACCTTC. It yields the protein CASSIAGSGYTF.

The chain employs TRBV18 and TRBJ2-6, with TRBD1 identical over 9 bases. The J segment lost 4 bases and the V segment lost 3 bases, leaving 10 bases of the junction unmatched. CDR3 length equals 18 residues. Per germline, CDR1 KGHSH and CDR2 LQKENI. CDR3 sequence: CASSPGTGTVTGANVLTF. The CDR3 DNA is TGTGCCAGCTCACCCGGGACAGGGACGGTAACAGGGGCCAACGTCCTGACTTTC.